This is a list of T cell receptor beta chains from one sample in a study of blood T cells in healthy people across ages. TCRdb analysed the 5' RACE reads with MiXCR anew, one entry per CDR3 protein. The top ten clones hold under 8% of a sample with around 1,500,000 distinct CDR3 sequences, around 42% of them seen once. The sample taken for sequencing was blood. The source of these receptors is a woman aged 18-29 years in good health. CDR3s include the opening cysteine and the closing phenylalanine or tryptophan. A D gene is named only where the DNA matches it firmly. Some rows mark clone size as missing; the rest say once, few, many or name a class of expanded clone.

TRBV7-9	14	NA	NA	TRBJ2-7	CASSVAGQYNEQYF	TGTGCCAGCAGCGTAGCGGGACAGTACAATGAGCAGTACTTC
TRBV20-1	15	NA	NA	TRBJ2-7	CSASDRDPPPYEQYF	TGCAGTGCTAGTGACCGGGATCCACCACCCTACGAGCAGTACTTC
TRBV3-1	15	once	NA	TRBJ2-5	CASSHETTGSKTQYF	TGTGCCAGCAGCCACGAGACCACGGGATCTAAGACCCAGTACTTC
TRBV20-1	12	few	NA	TRBJ1-1	CSASPMNTEAFF	TGCAGTGCTAGTCCCATGAACACTGAAGCTTTCTTT
TRBV12-3/TRBV12-4	13	NA	NA	TRBJ2-3	CASGPITPAPGYF	TGTGCCAGCGGACCGATCACCCCAGCCCCTGGGTATTTT
TRBV3-1	14	few	NA	TRBJ2-3	CASSQGMLTDTQYF	TGTGCCAGCAGCCAAGGAATGTTGACAGATACGCAGTATTTT
TRBV6-1	16	NA	TRBD2	TRBJ2-7	CASRTLWTSGTYEQYF	TGTGCCAGCAGGACCCTCTGGACTAGCGGTACCTACGAGCAGTACTTC
TRBV4-1	16	NA	NA	TRBJ1-6	CASSQVNSGQNSPLHF	TGCGCCAGCAGCCAAGTAAACTCGGGACAAAATTCACCCCTCCACTTT
TRBV7-2	14	NA	TRBD1	TRBJ2-4	CASSPTGVKNIQYF	TGTGCCAGCAGCCCTACAGGGGTCAAAAACATTCAGTACTTC
TRBV10-1	11	NA	NA	TRBJ2-3	CASLHTDTQYF	TGCGCCAGCCTACACACAGATACGCAGTATTTT
TRBV5-1	14	NA	NA	TRBJ1-6	CASSHREVGSPLHF	TGCGCCAGCAGCCACCGGGAGGTTGGTTCACCCCTCCACTTT
TRBV25-1	13	few	TRBD1	TRBJ1-2	CATLQGGNYGYTF	TGTGCCACCCTTCAAGGGGGCAACTATGGCTACACCTTC
TRBV27	12	NA	NA	TRBJ2-7	CASRGSSCEQYF	TGTGCCAGCAGAGGCAGCTCCTGCGAGCAGTACTTC
TRBV9	15	few	TRBD1	TRBJ2-1	CASSVGGGAIDEQFF	TGTGCCAGCAGCGTAGGAGGGGGCGCGATTGATGAGCAGTTCTTC
TRBV6-1	17	NA	TRBD2	TRBJ2-3	CASRKATSGGLTDTQYF	TGTGCCAGCAGAAAGGCGACTAGCGGGGGGTTAACAGATACGCAGTATTTT
TRBV5-1	17	NA	TRBD2	TRBJ2-5	CASSLSSGGTIRDEQYF	TGCGCCAGCAGCTTGTCCAGCGGGGGTACCATCAGAGATGAGCAGTACTTC
TRBV7-9	14	many	NA	TRBJ2-4	CASSRDLAKNIQYF	TGTGCCAGCAGCCGTGACTTAGCCAAAAACATTCAGTACTTC
TRBV7-9	14	NA	NA	TRBJ2-7	CVSSLLGGSYEQYF	TGTGTCAGCAGCCTCCTAGGAGGCTCCTACGAGCAGTACTTC
TRBV29-1	11	NA	NA	TRBJ2-3	CSVEDRGTQDF	TGCAGCGTTGAAGACCGGGGGACGCAGGATTTT
TRBV27	15	NA	NA	TRBJ2-7	CASSPSLPSSYEQYF	TGTGCCAGCAGCCCAAGCCTCCCGAGCTCCTACGAGCAGTACTTC
TRBV4-1	16	NA	TRBD1	TRBJ2-7	CASSLLPTGLSYEQYF	TGCGCCAGCAGCCTTCTGCCGACAGGGCTTTCCTACGAGCAGTACTTC
TRBV20-1	13	NA	NA	TRBJ2-7	CSARVGGGYEQYF	TGCAGTGCTAGGGTGGGGGGCGGTTACGAGCAGTACTTC
TRBV4-2	16	few	TRBD2	TRBJ2-7	CASSLSTASGIYEQYF	TGTGCCAGCAGCCTATCCACGGCTAGCGGGATATACGAGCAGTACTTC
TRBV28	13	NA	NA	TRBJ2-7	CASSFVWGNEQYF	TGTGCCAGCAGTTTTGTTTGGGGTAACGAGCAGTACTTC
TRBV28	15	NA	NA	TRBJ1-5	CASSFQGRGNQPQHF	TGTGCCAGCAGTTTTCAGGGTCGGGGCAATCAGCCCCAGCATTTT
TRBV5-1	14	NA	NA	TRBJ2-1	CASSLALEGGEQFF	TGCGCCAGCAGCTTGGCCTTGGAGGGGGGCGAGCAGTTCTTC
TRBV2	16	few	TRBD2	TRBJ2-3	CASSEALVLAKDTQYF	TGTGCCAGCAGTGAAGCGCTTGTACTAGCGAAAGATACGCAGTATTTT
TRBV10-3	17	NA	NA	TRBJ2-6	CAISGTAPGSGANVLTF	TGTGCCATCAGTGGGACGGCCCCGGGATCTGGGGCCAACGTCCTGACTTTC
TRBV10-3	17	NA	NA	TRBJ1-3	CVIMPIEGPISGNTIYF	TGTGTCATCATGCCGATTGAAGGGCCTATCTCTGGAAACACCATATATTTT
TRBV29-1	14	NA	TRBD1	TRBJ1-2	CSVVTGQGSYGYTF	TGCAGCGTGGTTACGGGACAGGGTTCCTATGGCTACACCTTC
TRBV6-2/TRBV6-3	18	few	TRBD2	TRBJ2-3	CASSYSKGTSGSADTQYF	TGTGCCAGCAGTTACTCGAAGGGGACTAGCGGGAGTGCTGATACGCAGTATTTT
TRBV5-1	13	NA	NA	TRBJ2-7	CASSPLTGIEQYF	TGCGCCAGCAGCCCTCTAACAGGGATTGAGCAGTACTTC
TRBV27	15	NA	TRBD1	TRBJ1-2	CASSRGDRGFNGYTF	TGTGCCAGCAGCCGCGGCGACAGGGGATTTAATGGCTACACCTTC
TRBV7-8	14	few	NA	TRBJ1-2	CASSPGGSGDGYTF	TGTGCCAGCAGCCCCGGAGGCTCAGGTGATGGCTACACCTTC
TRBV30	15	NA	NA	TRBJ2-1	CAWNMLLADYNEQFF	TGTGCCTGGAATATGCTTCTAGCAGACTACAATGAGCAGTTCTTC
TRBV28	14	few	NA	TRBJ2-5	CASVPLRDQETQYF	TGTGCCAGCGTCCCCCTGCGGGACCAAGAGACCCAGTACTTC
TRBV20-1	14	NA	NA	TRBJ1-2	CSAYFSPGGGGYTF	TGCAGTGCTTACTTTTCCCCGGGGGGCGGTGGCTACACCTTC
TRBV21-1	9	NA	NA	TRBJ1-6	CARYSPLHF	TGTGCCAGGTATTCACCCCTCCACTTT
TRBV27	16	few	NA	TRBJ2-1	CASSLSGTAPLDEQFF	TGTGCCAGCAGTCTTTCCGGGACTGCCCCTTTGGATGAGCAGTTCTTC
TRBV18	14	NA	NA	TRBJ2-1	CASQRGLRQNEQFF	TGTGCCAGCCAGAGGGGACTCCGGCAGAATGAGCAGTTCTTC
TRBV12-3/TRBV12-4	16	NA	TRBD2	TRBJ2-3	CASSRGLAGGTDTQYF	TGTGCCAGCAGTCGTGGACTAGCGGGGGGCACAGATACGCAGTATTTT
TRBV6-5	16	NA	TRBD2	TRBJ2-1	CASSYNTGTRDNEQFF	TGTGCCAGCAGTTATAATACCGGGACTAGGGACAATGAGCAGTTCTTC
TRBV9	17	NA	NA	TRBJ2-5	CASSVFGGDRAQETQYF	TGTGCCAGCAGCGTATTTGGGGGGGACAGAGCACAAGAGACCCAGTACTTC
TRBV20-1	15	NA	TRBD2	TRBJ2-1	CSASPPSGGRNERFF	TGCAGTGCTAGCCCTCCGAGCGGGGGACGCAATGAGCGGTTCTTC
TRBV10-3	15	few	NA	TRBJ2-6	CAISAQGYGANVLTF	TGTGCCATCAGTGCACAGGGTTATGGGGCCAACGTCCTGACTTTC
TRBV5-5	15	few	NA	TRBJ2-5	CASSSLDWYQETQYF	TGTGCCAGCAGCTCATTGGACTGGTACCAAGAGACCCAGTACTTC
TRBV6-5	13	few	NA	TRBJ2-1	CASRGPGRNEQFF	TGTGCCAGCAGGGGACCGGGACGCAATGAGCAGTTCTTC
TRBV29-1	10	NA	NA	TRBJ2-2	CSVDAGELFF	TGCAGCGTTGATGCCGGGGAGCTGTTTTTT
TRBV11-2	16	NA	NA	TRBJ2-7	CASSLTGGQNLYEQYF	TGTGCCAGCAGCTTAACTGGCGGGCAAAACCTGTACGAGCAGTACTTC
TRBV20-1	15	few	TRBD2	TRBJ2-7	CSAQAGGGRTYEQYF	TGCAGTGCGCAAGCTGGCGGGGGGCGGACCTACGAGCAGTACTTC
TRBV25-1	13	NA	NA	TRBJ2-1	CASSEYPGNEQFF	TGTGCCAGCAGTGAATATCCGGGGAATGAGCAGTTCTTC
TRBV29-1	14	NA	NA	TRBJ1-6	CSIRQGAANSPLHF	TGCAGCATTCGCCAGGGCGCCGCGAATTCACCCCTCCACTTT
TRBV20-1	15	few	NA	TRBJ2-4	CSANLQPTGKNIQYF	TGCAGTGCAAATTTGCAGCCCACGGGCAAAAACATTCAGTACTTC
TRBV7-8	15	NA	TRBD2	TRBJ2-7	CASSLVGGSRYEQYF	TGTGCCAGCAGCTTAGTGGGCGGGAGTAGATACGAGCAGTACTTC
TRBV5-1	17	few	TRBD2	TRBJ2-3	CASSLVGTSVSTDTQYF	TGCGCCAGCAGCTTGGTAGGGACTAGCGTTAGCACAGATACGCAGTATTTT
TRBV12-3/TRBV12-4	11	NA	NA	TRBJ2-3	CASSTTGAQYF	TGTGCCAGCAGTACCACAGGCGCGCAGTATTTT